Sequencing of this T cell receptor beta chain was carried out in a study of Ad26.COV2.S vaccination and SARS-CoV-2 variants. General study findings and limits: Possibly, TCR breadth and depth analyses underestimated total T cell responses. With respect to non-spike TCR breadth, vaccine and placebo recipients were similar. Spike-specific TCR breadth was greater after Ad26.COV2.S than placebo. Reported findings describe substantial breadth in spike-specific CD8+ and CD4+ T cell responses following vaccination.

Concerning this clone: The antigen is not known.

V gave up 6 bases and J gave up 2 bases, with 14 bases separating them. The germline V gene has CDR1 LNHDA and CDR2 SQIVND (reference sequence). The CDR3 length is 15 residues. Sequencing used immunoSEQ multiplex PCR; TCRdb keeps in-frame clones, though not all of them. Found here are fewer than 50,000 clones, roughly 84% of them singletons; the top ten hold around 47%. V is TRBV19 and J is TRBJ1-5; D gene unclear. The source of this sequence is a human donor who had recovered from COVID-19. The sequencing used peripheral blood, collected after recovery from COVID-19. The CDR3 sequence is CASSPEGYGNQPQHF. DNA for the CDR3: TGTGCCAGTAGCCCAGAAGGTTATGGCAATCAGCCCCAGCATTTT.